A selection of T cell receptor beta chains follows, all from one sample in a study of blood T cells in healthy people across ages. TCRdb analysed the 5' RACE reads with MiXCR anew, one entry per CDR3 protein. The sample gives about 770,000 distinct CDR3 sequences, under 45% of which show up once; around 21% is in the top ten. Sequencing input: blood. These receptors all come from a man between 60 and 75 years old in good health. CDR3s include the opening cysteine and the closing phenylalanine or tryptophan. D genes are given only for firm matches. Expanded clones are given a class, and other clones once, few, many or no size at all.

CDR3 protein	CDR3 DNA	clone size	D gene	J gene	V gene
CASSFLLPAGGPSNEQFF	TGTGCCAGCAGTTTTCTCCTCCCCGCGGGGGGGCCTAGTAATGAGCAGTTCTTC	NA	TRBD2	TRBJ2-1	TRBV12-3/TRBV12-4
CASSSNRGYGYTF	TGTGCCAGCAGCTCGAACAGGGGATACGGCTACACCTTC	few	TRBD1	TRBJ1-2	TRBV11-2
CASSFRRGGRETQYF	TGTGCCAGCAGCTTTCGTCGGGGGGGCCGGGAGACCCAGTACTTC	few	TRBD2	TRBJ2-5	TRBV7-2
CASSLAGTGYEKLFF	TGTGCCAGCAGCTTAGCCGGGACAGGGTATGAAAAACTGTTTTTT	NA	TRBD1	TRBJ1-4	TRBV7-9
CASSLVWRDDNEQFF	TGTGCCAGCAGCTTAGTGTGGCGGGACGACAATGAGCAGTTCTTC	few	NA	TRBJ2-1	TRBV7-2
CASSLAGTDYNEQFF	TGTGCCAGCAGCCTCGCCGGGACAGATTACAATGAGCAGTTCTTC	few	TRBD1	TRBJ2-1	TRBV28
CASSGQSSTDTQYF	TGCGCCAGCAGTGGACAGTCCAGCACAGATACGCAGTATTTT	NA	NA	TRBJ2-3	TRBV5-1
CASNDRASGNTIYF	TGTGCCAGCAACGACAGGGCCTCTGGAAACACCATATATTTT	NA	TRBD1	TRBJ1-3	TRBV6-2/TRBV6-3
CASSPTVQETQYF	TGTGCCAGCAGCCCGACAGTACAAGAGACCCAGTACTTC	NA	NA	TRBJ2-5	TRBV7-7
CATSDVRGGETQYF	TGTGCCACCAGTGATGTTCGGGGAGGAGAGACCCAGTACTTC	NA	NA	TRBJ2-5	TRBV24-1
CASSYTGQETQYF	TGTGCCAGCAGTTACACAGGGCAAGAGACCCAGTACTTC	NA	NA	TRBJ2-5	TRBV6-2/TRBV6-3
CASSSDSSKNIQYF	TGCGCCAGCAGTTCGGACAGTTCCAAAAACATTCAGTACTTC	NA	NA	TRBJ2-4	TRBV5-1
CASIKTQDRVKNIQYF	TGCGCCAGCATCAAGACCCAGGACAGGGTCAAAAACATTCAGTACTTC	few	TRBD1	TRBJ2-4	TRBV5-1
CASGRAASYEQYF	TGTGCCAGCGGGCGAGCGGCCTCCTACGAGCAGTACTTC	once	NA	TRBJ2-7	TRBV27
CASRWGSQETQYF	TGCGCCAGCAGATGGGGGAGCCAAGAGACCCAGTACTTC	NA	NA	TRBJ2-5	TRBV5-1
CSARGQGFSYEQYF	TGCAGTGCTAGGGGACAGGGTTTCTCCTACGAGCAGTACTTC	many	TRBD1	TRBJ2-7	TRBV20-1
CATRGGYNEQFF	TGTGCCACCAGAGGGGGCTACAATGAGCAGTTCTTC	many	NA	TRBJ2-1	TRBV25-1
CAWSVKGIETQYF	TGTGCCTGGAGTGTAAAGGGGATAGAGACCCAGTACTTC	few	NA	TRBJ2-5	TRBV30
CASSSRTSGAIYEQYF	TGTGCCAGCAGCTCCCGGACTAGCGGGGCGATCTACGAGCAGTACTTC	few	TRBD2	TRBJ2-7	TRBV6-1
CSAAGEETQYF	TGCAGCGCAGCCGGAGAAGAGACCCAGTACTTC	many	NA	TRBJ2-5	TRBV29-1
CASSSIQGYEQYF	TGTGCCAGCAGCTCTATCCAGGGGTACGAGCAGTACTTC	few	NA	TRBJ2-7	TRBV3-1
CASSQVRGSLTEAFF	TGCGCCAGCAGCCAAGTCAGGGGATCTCTCACTGAAGCTTTCTTT	NA	NA	TRBJ1-1	TRBV4-3
CASNPSRSPTQPQHF	TGTGCCAGCAACCCCTCCAGGTCTCCAACGCAGCCCCAGCATTTT	NA	NA	TRBJ1-5	TRBV2
CASSLAGFKADEQFF	TGCGCCAGCAGCTTGGCGGGGTTTAAGGCGGATGAGCAGTTCTTC	NA	NA	TRBJ2-1	TRBV5-1
CSGRTGGETQYF	TGCAGCGGACGGACAGGGGGAGAGACCCAGTACTTC	many	TRBD1	TRBJ2-5	TRBV29-1
CASSLLGGFGTEAFF	TGTGCCAGCAGTTTATTGGGGGGGTTCGGCACTGAAGCTTTCTTT	NA	NA	TRBJ1-1	TRBV12-3/TRBV12-4
CASSPARGGGELFF	TGTGCCAGCAGTCCCGCCCGGGGCGGCGGGGAGCTGTTTTTT	many	NA	TRBJ2-2	TRBV6-6
CASSPSQNTGELFF	TGTGCCAGCAGCCCCTCACAGAACACCGGGGAGCTGTTTTTT	few	NA	TRBJ2-2	TRBV12-3/TRBV12-4
CSARGGTGGLYEQYF	TGCAGTGCTAGGGGCGGGACAGGGGGCCTCTACGAGCAGTACTTC	NA	TRBD1	TRBJ2-7	TRBV20-1
CASSFAQGATFF	NA	NA	NA	TRBJ1-1	TRBV7-2
CSALAGDTQYF	TGCAGTGCTCTAGCGGGGGATACGCAGTATTTT	few	TRBD2	TRBJ2-3	TRBV20-1
CASSYSVGGYTF	TGTGCCAGCAGTTACTCTGTCGGTGGCTACACCTTC	few	NA	TRBJ1-2	TRBV6-2/TRBV6-3
CASSLQGVRPQYF	TGTGCCAGCAGTTTACAGGGGGTAAGGCCCCAGTACTTC	few	TRBD1	TRBJ2-7	TRBV6-2/TRBV6-3
CATSRDVAGSETQYF	TGTGCCACCAGCAGAGACGTGGCGGGGAGCGAGACCCAGTACTTC	NA	NA	TRBJ2-5	TRBV15
CSATPPTKGRGYTF	TGCAGTGCTACCCCCCCCACCAAGGGGAGAGGCTACACCTTC	few	NA	TRBJ1-2	TRBV20-1
CASSNGQVRYGNQPQHF	TGTGCCAGCAGCAATGGACAGGTGAGGTATGGCAATCAGCCCCAGCATTTT	NA	TRBD1	TRBJ1-5	TRBV12-3/TRBV12-4
CASSLVGPNTGELFF	TGTGCCAGCAGCTTAGTCGGCCCGAACACCGGGGAGCTGTTTTTT	NA	NA	TRBJ2-2	TRBV11-2
CASSQGRGVQETQYF	TGCGCCAGCAGCCAAGGAAGAGGGGTCCAAGAGACCCAGTACTTC	few	NA	TRBJ2-5	TRBV4-3
CASSYSGGSDSYNEQFF	TGTGCCAGCAGTTACTCGGGAGGTTCCGACTCCTACAATGAGCAGTTCTTC	few	NA	TRBJ2-1	TRBV6-5
CASSSLELNTEAFF	TGTGCCAGTAGTTCCCTCGAACTGAACACTGAAGCTTTCTTT	NA	NA	TRBJ1-1	TRBV27
CASSLFSGGKQETQYF	TGTGCCAGCAGTCTGTTTAGCGGGGGTAAACAAGAGACCCAGTACTTC	once	TRBD2	TRBJ2-5	TRBV28